The 7 T cell receptor beta chains below were found in one sample sequenced in a study of identical twins. TCRdb fed the 5' RACE reads into MiXCR, producing one record per CDR3 protein. The sample lists hundreds of thousands of distinct CDR3 sequences; 12% were seen once. The sample was also linked to a second study, of yellow fever vaccine responses in identical twins.

Sequenced: PBMCs. These receptor sequences come from a woman aged 18-29 years in good health.

This clonotype has a handful of counts. The rearrangement uses TRBV12-3 or TRBV12-4 and TRBJ2-7; D is tentatively TRBD1 or TRBD2 (5 bases each). The V end was cut by 1 base, the J end by 3 bases, with 19 bases between. The CDR3 totals 17 residues. The CDR3 DNA reads as TGTGCCAGCAGTTTAGGGAGAGGGGACCCCTCCTACTACGAGCAGTACTTC. It codes for CASSLGRGDPSYYEQYF.

The chain uses TRBV12-3 or TRBV12-4 and TRBJ2-3, with 9 nucleotides matching TRBD2. The CDR3 runs 16 residues. The trim removed 6 bases at V and 2 bases at J, leaving 9 bases unmatched. This chain's CDR3 is CASSVAGVADTDTQYF. As DNA, the CDR3 is TGTGCCAGCAGCGTAGCGGGAGTGGCCGACACAGATACGCAGTATTTT.

This clonotype occurred a few times. This sequence joins TRBV28 and TRBJ2-3; D not resolved. The CDR3 is 12 amino acids. From germline, CDR1 is MDHEN and CDR2 SYDVKM. Trimming stripped 4 bases from V and 8 bases from J, with 10 bases between. CDR3 DNA sequence: TGTGCCAGCAGTTCTGACATCCTTACGCAGTATTTT. Translating it yields CASSSDILTQYF. Full variable domain (rest looked up from reference TRBV28 and TRBJ2-3): DVKVTQSSRYLVKRTGEKVFLECVQDMDHENMFWYRQDPGLGLRLIYFSYDVKMKEKGDIPEGYSVSREKKERFSLILESASTNQTSMYLCASSSDILTQYFGPGTRLTVL.

The chain recombines TRBV20-1 with TRBJ2-3; D call uncertain. The CDR3 has 14 residues. In germline, CDR1 is DFQATT, CDR2 SNEGSKA (reference sequence). V was pared by 5 bases and J by 0 bases, with 12 bases between. CDR3 nucleotides: TGCAGTGCTCTCGTACTTACTAGCACAGATACGCAGTATTTT. It codes for CSALVLTSTDTQYF.

This chain's CDR3 is CASSGALWDNEQFF. The CDR3 DNA reads TGCGCCAGCAGTGGGGCGCTTTGGGACAATGAGCAGTTCTTC. The chain has TRBV5-1 and TRBJ2-1, with D maybe TRBD1 (5 bases). The CDR3 runs to 14 residues. Trimming cost V 5 bases and J 5 bases, with 14 bases left between them. Germline CDR1 SGHRS, CDR2 YFSETQ.

This clonotype was seen repeatedly, ten times or more. A junction boundary mismatches the germline segment, possibly from a read error. The chain recombines TRBV5-1 with TRBJ2-2, with TRBD2 identical over 11 bases. CDR1 and CDR2 from the germline V gene are SGHRS and YFSETQ. The CDR3 covers 16 residues. In DNA form, the CDR3 reads TGTGCCAGCAGCTTGGGACTAGCGGCGAACACCGGGGAGCTGTTTTTT. Translating it yields CASSLGLAANTGELFF. Filled out from reference TRBV5-1 and TRBJ2-2, the complete variable domain reads KAGVTQTPRYLIKTRGQQVTLSCSPISGHRSVSWYQQTPGQGLQFLFEYFSETQRNKGNFPGRFSGRQFSNSRSEMNVSTLELGDSALYLCASSLGLAANTGELFFGEGSRLTVL.

This clonotype was seen at least ten times. The chain carries TRBV15 and TRBJ1-5, with D hard to call. Trimming took 2 bases from V and 0 from J, leaving 8 bases between them. The CDR3 totals 15 residues. Germline lookup yields CDR1 LNHNV and CDR2 YYDKDF (reference sequence). The CDR3 DNA reads as TGTGCCACCAGCAGACACATTGATAGCAATCAGCCCCAGCATTTT. Its translation: CATSRHIDSNQPQHF.